Shown below are 11 T cell receptor beta chains from a single sample sequenced in a study of blood T cell repertoires in COVID-19. TCRdb keeps only in-frame clones here, not all; method: immunoSEQ multiplex PCR. This table has some 190,000 clones, about nine tenths appearing once. The specimen sequenced was peripheral blood. These receptor sequences come from a young man with acute or convalescent COVID-19.

V is TRBV7-6 and J is TRBJ2-7, with 8 nucleotides matching TRBD2. This CDR3 spans 16 amino acids. The germline V gene has CDR1 SGHVS and CDR2 FNYEAQ. V shed 1 base and J 7 bases; nucleotides not matched to a gene: 12. CDR3 bases: TGTGCCAGCAGCTTAGACTATGGAGCGGGAGTCCTGGAGCAGTACTTC. This translates into CASSLDYGAGVLEQYF.

This sequence joins TRBV2 and TRBJ1-2; TRBD1 agrees at 9 bases. This CDR3 has 17 residues. Germline CDR1 and CDR2: SNHLY and FYNNEI. After removal of 4 bases from V and 8 bases from J, the junction contained 17 bases not matched to a gene. The CDR3 region is CASSGASSGQGFQGYTF. The CDR3 nucleotides read TGTGCCAGCAGTGGGGCCTCGTCGGGACAGGGCTTCCAAGGCTACACCTTC.

The count of this clone is one. The CDR3: CAISDSSGGPAREQYF. In DNA, the CDR3 is TGTGCCATCAGTGATTCCTCGGGAGGGCCAGCGAGGGAGCAGTACTTC. The rearrangement links TRBV10-3 to TRBJ2-7, with TRBD2 matching over 8 bases. J lost 7 bases, V lost 3 bases, and 14 bases had no gene match. CDR1 and CDR2 (germline): ENHRY, SYGVKD. CDR3 size: 16 residues.

The chain carries TRBV5-4 and TRBJ2-5; TRBD2 matches at 12 bases. Germline V gives CDR1 SGHNT, CDR2 YYREEE (reference sequence). J gave up 3 bases and V 5 bases, and 2 bases lay outside the gene matches. This CDR3 has 14 residues. The CDR3, as DNA: TGTGCCAGCAGAAGACTAGCGGGAGAAGAGACCCAGTACTTC. Protein product: CASRRLAGEETQYF.

The chain uses TRBV29-1 and TRBJ2-5; TRBD1 matches at 7 bases. CDR3 size: 12 residues. Trimming at V came to 4 bases and at J to 2 bases, leaving 1 base not matched to a gene. The germline gives CDR1 SQVTM, CDR2 ANQGSEA. In DNA, the CDR3 is TGCAGCGTTGGGGGACAGCAAGAGACCCAGTACTTC. This translates into CSVGGQQETQYF.

The J gene is TRBJ2-1, the V gene TRBV18, with 7 nucleotides matching TRBD2. The CDR3 consists of 16 residues. CDR1 KGHSH and CDR2 LQKENI come from the germline V gene. V trimming: 3 bases; J trimming: 6 bases; junction bases outside the gene matches: 11. The CDR3 DNA sequence: TGTGCCAGCTCACCCGCGGGGGTCCGGTCAGGCAATGAGCAGTTCTTC. Its translation is CASSPAGVRSGNEQFF.

The gene calls are TRBV2 and TRBJ2-3; 9 positions agree with TRBD1. This CDR3 is built from 15 residues. J was trimmed by 0 bases and V by 8 bases; bases with no gene match: 6. From germline, CDR1 is SNHLY and CDR2 FYNNEI. The CDR3 coding sequence is TGTGCCAGCTCTGGACAGGGGTTAAGCACAGATACGCAGTATTTT. Translation: CASSGQGLSTDTQYF. The full variable domain, rest sourced from reference TRBV2 and TRBJ2-3, is EPEVTQTPSHQVTQMGQEVILRCVPISNHLYFYWYRQILGQKVEFLVSFYNNEISEKSEIFDDQFSVERPDGSNFTLKIRSTKLEDSAMYFCASSGQGLSTDTQYFGPGTRLTVL.

J is TRBJ2-7 and V is TRBV11-2; 9 bases align to TRBD2. The length of the CDR3 is 14 residues. Germline values: CDR1 SGHAT, CDR2 FQNNGV. V was clipped by 5 bases and J by 3 bases; unmatched bases: 5. The CDR3 DNA sequence: TGTGCCAGCAGCCTTAGCGGGAGACTCTACGAGCAGTACTTC. Protein: CASSLSGRLYEQYF.

The chain uses TRBV6-5 and TRBJ2-4; possibly TRBD1 for D (6 bases). Trimming stripped 3 bases from V and 8 bases from J, with 20 bases between. This CDR3 contains 16 residues. CDR1 is MNHEY, CDR2 SVGAGI, per germline. This CDR3 is CASSYSTGTPVDIQYF. As DNA, the CDR3 is TGTGCCAGCAGTTATTCGACAGGCACCCCGGTGGACATTCAGTACTTC.

The chain joins TRBV3-1 (or the pseudogene TRBV3-2) to TRBJ2-1; 8 bases are a match to TRBD1. There are 17 residues in the CDR3. The V and J ends lost 1 base and 7 bases, in that order; junction bases with no gene match: 12. The germline V gene has CDR1 LGHDT and CDR2 YNNKEL (reference sequence). The CDR3 spells CASSQGFSGQARNEQFF. DNA for the CDR3: TGTGCCAGCAGCCAAGGTTTTTCGGGACAGGCGAGGAATGAGCAGTTCTTC.

The rearrangement joins TRBV5-5 to TRBJ2-1, with 9 bases that match TRBD2. With V trimmed by 5 bases and J by 6 bases, 15 bases remained unmatched. This CDR3 region has 17 residues. The germline CDR1 and CDR2 sequences are SGHKS and YYEKEE (reference sequence). CDR3 amino acids: CASRPGMVAGAVNEQFF. The CDR3 DNA reads TGTGCCAGCAGACCAGGGATGGTAGCGGGGGCCGTCAATGAGCAGTTCTTC.